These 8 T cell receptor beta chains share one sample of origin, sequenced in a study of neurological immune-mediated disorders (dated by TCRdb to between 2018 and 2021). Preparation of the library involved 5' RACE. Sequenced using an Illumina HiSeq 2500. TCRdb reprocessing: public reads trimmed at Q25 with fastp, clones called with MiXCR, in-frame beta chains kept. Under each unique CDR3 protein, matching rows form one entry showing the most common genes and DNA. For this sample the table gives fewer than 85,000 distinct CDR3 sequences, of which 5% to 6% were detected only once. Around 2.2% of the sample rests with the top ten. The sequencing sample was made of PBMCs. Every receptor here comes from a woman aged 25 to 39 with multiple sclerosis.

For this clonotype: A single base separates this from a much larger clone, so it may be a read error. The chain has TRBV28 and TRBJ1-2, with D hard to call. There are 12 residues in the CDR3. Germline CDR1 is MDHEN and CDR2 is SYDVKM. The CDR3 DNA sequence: TGTGACAGCAGTTTGAGTACCTTTGGCTACACCTTC. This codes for CDSSLSTFGYTF.

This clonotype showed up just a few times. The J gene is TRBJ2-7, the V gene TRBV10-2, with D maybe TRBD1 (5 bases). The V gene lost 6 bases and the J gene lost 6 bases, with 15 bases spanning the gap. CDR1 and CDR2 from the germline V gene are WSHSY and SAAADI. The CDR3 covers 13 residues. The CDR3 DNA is TGCGCCAGCAGCCCGCAGGGAACCTCCGAGCAGTACTTC. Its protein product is CASSPQGTSEQYF.

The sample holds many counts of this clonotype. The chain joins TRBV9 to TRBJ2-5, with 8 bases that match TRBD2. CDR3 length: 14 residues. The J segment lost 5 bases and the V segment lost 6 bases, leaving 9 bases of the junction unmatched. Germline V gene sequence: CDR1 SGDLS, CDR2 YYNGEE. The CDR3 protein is CASTPGTSGETQYF. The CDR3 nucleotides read TGTGCCAGCACCCCCGGGACTAGTGGGGAGACCCAGTACTTC. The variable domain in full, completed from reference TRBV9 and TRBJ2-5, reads DSGVTQTPKHLITATGQRVTLRCSPRSGDLSVYWYQQSLDQGLQFLIQYYNGEERAKGNILERFSAQQFPDLHSELNLSSLELGDSALYFCASTPGTSGETQYFGPGTRLLVL.

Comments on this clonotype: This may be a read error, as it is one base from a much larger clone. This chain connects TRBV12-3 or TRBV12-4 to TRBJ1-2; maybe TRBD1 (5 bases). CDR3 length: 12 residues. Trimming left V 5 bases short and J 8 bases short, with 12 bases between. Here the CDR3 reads CASSDYGAGYTF. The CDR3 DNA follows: TGTGCCAGCAGTGACTACGGGGCAGGCTACACCTTC.

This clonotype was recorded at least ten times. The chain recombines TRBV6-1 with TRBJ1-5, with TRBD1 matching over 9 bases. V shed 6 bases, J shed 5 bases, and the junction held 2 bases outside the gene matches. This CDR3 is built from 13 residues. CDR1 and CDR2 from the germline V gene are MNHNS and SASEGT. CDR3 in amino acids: CASRRTGDQPQHF. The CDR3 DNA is TGTGCCAGCAGAAGGACAGGGGATCAGCCCCAGCATTTT.

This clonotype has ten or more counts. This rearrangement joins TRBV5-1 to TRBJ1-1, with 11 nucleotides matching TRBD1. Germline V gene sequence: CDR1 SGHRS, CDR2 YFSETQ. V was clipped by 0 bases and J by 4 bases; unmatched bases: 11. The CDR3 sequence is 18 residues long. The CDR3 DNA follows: TGCGCCAGCAGCTTGGCAGGTGGACAGGGGGCTCGAGTCACTGAAGCTTTCTTT. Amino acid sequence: CASSLAGGQGARVTEAFF.

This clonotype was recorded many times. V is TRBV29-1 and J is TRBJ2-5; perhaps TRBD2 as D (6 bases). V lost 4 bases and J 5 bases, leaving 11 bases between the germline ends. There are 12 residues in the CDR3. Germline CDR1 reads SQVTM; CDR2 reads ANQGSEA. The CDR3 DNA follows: TGCAGCGTTGTTAGTCTAGCGGAGACCCAGTACTTC. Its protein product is CSVVSLAETQYF.

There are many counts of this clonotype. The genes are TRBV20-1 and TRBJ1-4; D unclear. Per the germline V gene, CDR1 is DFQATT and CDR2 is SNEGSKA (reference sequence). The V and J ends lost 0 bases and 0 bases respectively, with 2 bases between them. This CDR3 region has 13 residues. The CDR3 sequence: CSARDATNEKLFF. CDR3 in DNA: TGCAGTGCTAGAGACGCAACTAATGAAAAACTGTTTTTT.